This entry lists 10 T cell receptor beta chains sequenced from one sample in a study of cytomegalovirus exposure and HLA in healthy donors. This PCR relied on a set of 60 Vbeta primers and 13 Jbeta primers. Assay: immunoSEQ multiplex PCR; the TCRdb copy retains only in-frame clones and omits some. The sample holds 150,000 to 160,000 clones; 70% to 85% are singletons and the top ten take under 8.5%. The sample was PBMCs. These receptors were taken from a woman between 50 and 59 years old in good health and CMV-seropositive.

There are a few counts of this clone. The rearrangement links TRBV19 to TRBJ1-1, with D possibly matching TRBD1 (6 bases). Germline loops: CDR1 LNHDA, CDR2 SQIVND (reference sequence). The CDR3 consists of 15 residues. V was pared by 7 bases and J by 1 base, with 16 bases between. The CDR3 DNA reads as TGTGCCAGTACCGGACGGACAGTGAGGAACACTGAAGCTTTCTTT. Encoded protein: CASTGRTVRNTEAFF.

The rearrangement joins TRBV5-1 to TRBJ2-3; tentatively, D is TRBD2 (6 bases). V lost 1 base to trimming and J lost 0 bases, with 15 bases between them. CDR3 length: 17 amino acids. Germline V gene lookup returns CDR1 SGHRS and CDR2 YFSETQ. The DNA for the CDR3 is TGCGCCAGCAGCTTGCTCGGCGGGAAACCTAGCACAGATACGCAGTATTTT. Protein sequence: CASSLLGGKPSTDTQYF. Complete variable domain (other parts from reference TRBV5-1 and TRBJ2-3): KAGVTQTPRYLIKTRGQQVTLSCSPISGHRSVSWYQQTPGQGLQFLFEYFSETQRNKGNFPGRFSGRQFSNSRSEMNVSTLELGDSALYLCASSLLGGKPSTDTQYFGPGTRLTVL.

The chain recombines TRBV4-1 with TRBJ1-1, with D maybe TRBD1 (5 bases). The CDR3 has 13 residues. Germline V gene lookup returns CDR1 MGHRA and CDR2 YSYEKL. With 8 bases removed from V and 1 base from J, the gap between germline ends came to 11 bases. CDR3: CASSQAANTEAFF. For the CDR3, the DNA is TGCGCCAGCTCACAGGCAGCGAACACTGAAGCTTTCTTT.

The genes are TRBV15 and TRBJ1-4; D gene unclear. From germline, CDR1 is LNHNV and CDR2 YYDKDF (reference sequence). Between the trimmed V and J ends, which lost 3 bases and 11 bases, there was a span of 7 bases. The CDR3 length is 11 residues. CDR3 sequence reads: CATSSNWKLFF. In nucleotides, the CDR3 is TGTGCCACCAGCAGCAACTGGAAACTGTTTTTT.

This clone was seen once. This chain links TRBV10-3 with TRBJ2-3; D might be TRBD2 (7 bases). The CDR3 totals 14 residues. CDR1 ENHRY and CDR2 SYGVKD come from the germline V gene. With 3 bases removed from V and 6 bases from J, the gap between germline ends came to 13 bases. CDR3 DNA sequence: TGTGCCATCAGTGATTGGGGGGGGCGGGATACGCAGTATTTT. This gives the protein CAISDWGGRDTQYF.

CDR3 nucleotide sequence: TGTGCCAGCAGCTTAGCCAGGACAGGGGGCCAAGAGACCCAGTACTTC. The encoded protein is CASSLARTGGQETQYF. The V call is TRBV7-9, the J call TRBJ2-5; 10 nucleotides align to TRBD1. Trimming took 0 bases from V and 1 from J; bases not matched to a gene: 2. The CDR3 runs to 16 residues. Germline V gene data show CDR1 as SEHNR and CDR2 as FQNEAQ (reference sequence).

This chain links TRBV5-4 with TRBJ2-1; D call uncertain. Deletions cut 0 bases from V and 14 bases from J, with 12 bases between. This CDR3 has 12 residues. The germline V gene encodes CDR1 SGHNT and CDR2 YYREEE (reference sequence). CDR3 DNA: TGTGCCAGCAGCTTGGACGCGACATTGGAGTTCTTC. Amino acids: CASSLDATLEFF.

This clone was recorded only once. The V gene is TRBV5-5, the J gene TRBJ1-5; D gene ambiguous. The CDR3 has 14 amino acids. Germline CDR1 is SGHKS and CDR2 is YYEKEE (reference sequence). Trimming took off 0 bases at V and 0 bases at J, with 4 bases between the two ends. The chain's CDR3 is CASSLGGSNQPQHF. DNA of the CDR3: TGTGCCAGCAGCTTGGGCGGTAGCAATCAGCCCCAGCATTTT.

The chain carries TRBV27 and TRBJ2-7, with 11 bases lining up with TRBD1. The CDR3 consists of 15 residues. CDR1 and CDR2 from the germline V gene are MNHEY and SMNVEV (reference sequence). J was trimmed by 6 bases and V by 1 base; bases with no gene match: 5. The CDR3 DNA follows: TGTGCCAGCAGTTTATACGGACAGGGGGCACTCGAGCAGTACTTC. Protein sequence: CASSLYGQGALEQYF.

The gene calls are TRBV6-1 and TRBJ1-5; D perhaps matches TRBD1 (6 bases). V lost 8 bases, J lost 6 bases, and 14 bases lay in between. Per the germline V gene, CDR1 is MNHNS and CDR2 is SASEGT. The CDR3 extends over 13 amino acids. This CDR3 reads CASLGQRFQPQHF. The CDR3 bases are TGTGCCAGCCTTGGACAGAGGTTTCAGCCCCAGCATTTT.